The entry below describes one TCR beta chain. The sample originates from a study of shared clonotypes between healthy human individuals. Naive CD45RA+ and memory CD45RA-negative subsets were split from CD4+ cells. Sequencing used immunoSEQ multiplex PCR; TCRdb keeps in-frame clones, though not all of them. The sample lists roughly 2.2 million clones, approximately 95% occurring once. Trimming cost V 2 bases and J 5 bases; bases outside gene matches: 2. The V gene's germline CDR1 is SGHNT and CDR2 YYREEE (reference sequence). This CDR3 has 14 amino acids. The chain employs TRBV5-4 and TRBJ2-4; 9 positions agree with TRBD1. This clonotype originated in a man aged 18 to 35 in good health. Some clones in this sample may be carry-over from other donors' samples. Sequenced sample: naive CD4+ T cells from PBMCs. The subset was: CD45RA+ positively selected. The CDR3 is CASSLNRGQNIQYF. The CDR3 bases are TGTGCCAGCAGCTTAAACAGGGGGCAAAACATTCAGTACTTC.